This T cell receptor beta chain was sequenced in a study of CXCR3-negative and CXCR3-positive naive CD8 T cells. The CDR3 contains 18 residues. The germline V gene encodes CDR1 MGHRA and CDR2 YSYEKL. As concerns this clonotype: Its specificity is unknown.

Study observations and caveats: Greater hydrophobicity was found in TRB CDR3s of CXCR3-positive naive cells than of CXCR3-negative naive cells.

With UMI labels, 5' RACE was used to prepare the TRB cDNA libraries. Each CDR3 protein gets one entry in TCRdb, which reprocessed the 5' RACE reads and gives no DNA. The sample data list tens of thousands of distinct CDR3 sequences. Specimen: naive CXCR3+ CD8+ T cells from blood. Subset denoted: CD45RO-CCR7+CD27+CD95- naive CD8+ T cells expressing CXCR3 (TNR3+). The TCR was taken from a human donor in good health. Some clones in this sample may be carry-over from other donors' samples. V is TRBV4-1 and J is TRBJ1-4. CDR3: CASSQGMGLRNNQEKLFF.